The present entry profiles one TCR beta chain with its context. The sample comes from a study of T cells in Graves' hyperthyroidism and ophthalmopathy. The TCR beta CDR3 regions underwent amplification using RNA transcripts as the source. HTBI primers were used for first-round RT-PCR of the TCR CDR3. TCRdb analysed the multiplex PCR reads with MiXCR anew, one entry per CDR3 protein. The data show a few hundred thousand distinct CDR3 sequences, 46% seen once. This receptor was taken from an adult woman with Graves' disease, either hyperthyroidism or ophthalmopathy (not recorded which). Material: peripheral blood or thyroid tissue (not recorded which).

The CDR3 region is CSANKAYRGNQPQHF. CDR3 bases: TGCAGTGCTAACAAAGCCTACAGGGGTAATCAGCCCCAGCATTTT. This sequence joins TRBV20-1 and TRBJ1-5, with 7 positions matching TRBD1. The V gene end was trimmed by 4 bases and the J gene end by 4 bases; junction bases not matched to a gene: 10. CDR3 size: 15 residues. Germline-derived CDR1 and CDR2 are DFQATT and SNEGSKA (reference sequence).